These 32 T cell receptor beta chains were sequenced from one sample in a study of post-analysis software for immune sequencing data. Study observations and caveats: Roughly 5 TRBV segments occurring more often in patients than controls included TRBV5-6, TRBV5-1 and TRBV20-1.

Every TCR beta cDNA library bore unique molecular identifiers. TCRdb re-derived calls from the PCR reads in MiXCR, one entry per CDR3 protein. The repertoire holds hundreds of thousands of distinct CDR3 sequences, with roughly 30% as singletons. These TCRs' antigens remain unknown. Material: blood. Every receptor here comes from a girl under 18 with multiple sclerosis.

There are a few counts of this clonotype. V gene TRBV5-5 combines with J gene TRBJ1-1; tentatively, D is TRBD1 (5 bases). CDR1 and CDR2 from the germline V gene are SGHKS and YYEKEE (reference sequence). The CDR3 is 15 residues long. V gave up 1 base and J gave up 1 base, with 11 bases separating them. CDR3 nucleotides: TGTGCCAGCAGCTTGCCTCTCGGACAGAACACTGAAGCTTTCTTT. Protein product: CASSLPLGQNTEAFF.

There are a few counts of this clonotype. The chain employs TRBV6-6 and TRBJ2-5; D possibly corresponds to TRBD2 (5 bases). CDR3 length: 14 amino acids. Trimming removed 3 bases from V and 3 bases from J, with 11 bases in between. Germline-derived CDR1 and CDR2 are MNHNY and SVGAGI (reference sequence). CDR3 amino acids: CASSYRTWEETQYF. As DNA, the CDR3 is TGTGCCAGCAGTTATCGGACTTGGGAAGAGACCCAGTACTTC.

This clonotype was seen a few times. The chain has TRBV24-1 and TRBJ2-7; unclear D gene. Trimming took off 11 bases at V and 1 base at J, with 17 bases between the two ends. The germline V gene encodes CDR1 KGHDR and CDR2 SFDVKD. CDR3 length: 14 residues. The CDR3 loop reads CAIDRVKGSYEQYF. CDR3 sequence (DNA): TGTGCCATCGATCGGGTGAAGGGATCCTACGAGCAGTACTTC.

This clonotype was seen more than once but under ten times. V is TRBV20-1 and J is TRBJ1-2, with D uncertain. This CDR3 has 12 residues. Trimming took off 6 bases at V and 1 base at J, with 9 bases between the two ends. Germline CDR1 and CDR2: DFQATT and SNEGSKA (reference sequence). The CDR3 nucleotides read TGCAGTGCATCCCAAGTTAACTATGGCTACACCTTC. Its translation: CSASQVNYGYTF.

This clonotype has a handful of counts. The chain uses TRBV6-5 and TRBJ2-7; no firm D call. This CDR3 has 13 residues. Germline V lookup: CDR1 MNHEY, CDR2 SVGAGI. The V gene lost 0 bases and the J gene lost 6 bases, with 9 bases spanning the gap. Here the CDR3 DNA reads TGTGCCAGCAGTTACTCCCCTTCGTCCGAGCAGTACTTC. Protein: CASSYSPSSEQYF.

Only a few counts were recorded for this clonotype. The chain couples TRBV20-1 to TRBJ1-1; the D gene is possibly TRBD1 (5 bases). The CDR3 has 14 residues. Germline V gene sequence: CDR1 DFQATT, CDR2 SNEGSKA (reference sequence). V was cut by 0 bases and J by 5 bases, with 13 bases left in between. CDR3 coding DNA: TGCAGTGCTAGAGATTTGGGGGGAGGTACTGAAGCTTTCTTT. Residues: CSARDLGGGTEAFF.

The chain carries TRBV9 and TRBJ2-5, with 10 nucleotides matching TRBD2. V lost 0 bases, J lost 0 bases, and 5 bases stayed unmatched. The V gene's germline CDR1 is SGDLS and CDR2 YYNGEE. The CDR3 covers 17 residues. The CDR3 spells CASSVAFGLADQETQYF. In DNA, the CDR3 is TGTGCCAGCAGCGTAGCTTTCGGACTAGCGGACCAAGAGACCCAGTACTTC.

J is TRBJ2-1 and V is TRBV7-6; D is undetermined. Trimming pared 1 base from V and 5 bases from J, leaving 15 bases between. The CDR3 extends over 16 amino acids. Germline V gene data show CDR1 as SGHVS and CDR2 as FNYEAQ. The CDR3 here is CASSLEWGYGDNEQFF. The CDR3 DNA sequence: TGTGCCAGCAGCTTAGAGTGGGGTTACGGCGACAATGAGCAGTTCTTC.

The J gene is TRBJ2-5, the V gene TRBV20-1; 9 bases match TRBD1. V lost 3 bases and J lost 12; bases outside the gene matches: 8. Germline V gene lookup returns CDR1 DFQATT and CDR2 SNEGSKA (reference sequence). This CDR3 has 12 amino acids. The CDR3, as DNA: TGCAGTGCTAGTACGGAACGGGACAGGGAGTACTTC. It specifies CSASTERDREYF.

This clonotype was observed a few times. The chain carries TRBV5-1 and TRBJ1-4; the D is unclear. The CDR3 contains 17 residues. Deletions cut 4 bases from V and 5 bases from J, with 21 bases between. Germline V gives CDR1 SGHRS, CDR2 YFSETQ. Here the CDR3 DNA reads TGCGCCAGCAGCACGGGGTTGGGAGGAGGCAAGAATGAAAAACTGTTTTTT. Its protein is CASSTGLGGGKNEKLFF. The whole variable domain, filled in from reference TRBV5-1 and TRBJ1-4, reads KAGVTQTPRYLIKTRGQQVTLSCSPISGHRSVSWYQQTPGQGLQFLFEYFSETQRNKGNFPGRFSGRQFSNSRSEMNVSTLELGDSALYLCASSTGLGGGKNEKLFFGSGTQLSVL.

A note on this clonotype: One end of the junction does not line up with germline, which may come from a read error. CDR3 DNA: TGCAGCGCTAGAGATCTTGCCCTTCCCGAGCAGTACTTC. Translated: CSARDLALPEQYF. V is TRBV20-1 and J is TRBJ2-4, with D unresolved. The DNA matches TRBJ2-7 better at its end, which makes the J call doubtful. Germline CDR1 DFQATT, CDR2 SNEGSKA (reference sequence). This CDR3 contains 13 residues.

The chain links TRBV21-1 to TRBJ1-1. TRBV21-1 corresponds to a pseudogene. The CDR3 is 16 amino acids. CDR3: CASSKVGWGGNTEAFF. The CDR3 DNA reads TGTGCCAGCAGCAAAGTGGGCTGGGGAGGGAACACTGAAGCTTTCTTT.

This sequence joins TRBV10-3 and TRBJ2-5, with 8 bases matching TRBD1. Trimming removed 4 bases from V and 4 bases from J; junction bases left unmatched: 11. Germline V CDR1 and CDR2: ENHRY, SYGVKD. There are 16 residues in the CDR3. The CDR3 nucleotides are TGTGCCATCAGTGGGGTACAGGGGGAAGTTCGAGAGACCCAGTACTTC. Its protein is CAISGVQGEVRETQYF.

The rearrangement joins TRBV11-2 to TRBJ2-7, with D perhaps given as TRBD1 or TRBD2 (5 bases each). The CDR3 sequence is 14 residues long. Germline values: CDR1 SGHAT, CDR2 FQNNGV. Trimming shortened V by 5 bases and J by 2 bases, and 13 bases separated the two germline ends. In DNA, the CDR3 is TGTGCCAGCAGCAGAGGGGTTTCCACCTACGAGCAGTACTTC. It translates to CASSRGVSTYEQYF.

This clonotype came up a few times. The V gene is TRBV4-2, the J gene TRBJ1-6; D remains unclear. The germline V and J ends were trimmed by 0 bases and 14 bases, with 8 bases remaining between them. Germline V gene data show CDR1 as LGHNA and CDR2 as YNFKEQ. This CDR3 region has 12 residues. The CDR3 region has the DNA TGTGCCAGCAGCCAAGATCAGTCTGCCCTCCACTTT. This encodes CASSQDQSALHF.

This chain joins TRBV4-3 and TRBJ1-4; D might be TRBD1 (5 bases). The CDR3 runs 15 residues. CDR1 is LGHNA and CDR2 is YSLEER in the germline V gene. With 1 base removed from V and 5 bases from J, the gap between germline ends came to 11 bases. The CDR3 spells CASSQVVGDNEKLFF. CDR3 DNA sequence: TGCGCCAGCAGCCAAGTAGTAGGGGACAATGAAAAACTGTTTTTT.

This clonotype came up once. The chain couples TRBV7-6 to TRBJ1-3; tentative D call: TRBD1 (6 bases). Between the trimmed V and J ends, which lost 5 bases and 0 bases, there was a span of 11 bases. The CDR3 sequence is 15 residues long. Germline CDR1 and CDR2: SGHVS and FNYEAQ. CDR3 protein: CASSPGTSSGNTIYF. The CDR3 DNA reads TGTGCCAGCAGCCCCGGGACAAGCTCTGGAAACACCATATATTTT.

This clonotype showed up just a few times. The V call is TRBV7-2, the J call TRBJ2-6; 8 nucleotides line up with TRBD2. Germline V gene data show CDR1 as SGHTA and CDR2 as FQGNSA. This CDR3 comprises 17 residues. The V segment lost 2 bases and the J segment 0 bases; nucleotides outside the gene matches: 3. The chain's CDR3 is CASSLTAGASGANVLTF. CDR3 DNA: TGTGCCAGCAGCTTAACAGCGGGGGCCTCTGGGGCCAACGTCCTGACTTTC.

The CDR3 here is CASRSGHGPYNEQFF. In DNA, the CDR3 is TGCGCCAGCAGGAGCGGACACGGACCCTACAATGAGCAGTTCTTC. The V gene is TRBV5-1, the J gene TRBJ2-1, with D perhaps given as TRBD1 or TRBD2 (5 bases each). Trimming took 5 bases from V and 2 from J, leaving 14 bases between them. This CDR3 has 15 residues. CDR1 and CDR2 (germline): SGHRS, YFSETQ. Supplemented by reference TRBV5-1 and TRBJ2-1, the full variable domain reads KAGVTQTPRYLIKTRGQQVTLSCSPISGHRSVSWYQQTPGQGLQFLFEYFSETQRNKGNFPGRFSGRQFSNSRSEMNVSTLELGDSALYLCASRSGHGPYNEQFFGPGTRLTVL.

The V and J genes are TRBV9 and TRBJ2-7, with D perhaps assigned TRBD1 or TRBD2 (6 bases each). Germline lookup yields CDR1 SGDLS and CDR2 YYNGEE. The CDR3 runs 15 residues. Trimming removed 4 bases at V and 3 bases at J, with 17 bases between. CDR3 DNA sequence: TGTGCCAGCAGCCAAAGGGGGGACATCATCTACGAGCAGTACTTC. Protein sequence: CASSQRGDIIYEQYF.

This clonotype has more than one count but fewer than ten. The chain is built from TRBV28 and TRBJ2-7; weak D call: TRBD1 (6 bases). The germline CDR1 and CDR2 sequences are MDHEN and SYDVKM. The V and J ends lost 7 bases and 5 bases respectively, with 12 bases between them. The CDR3 has 12 amino acids. The CDR3 DNA is TGTGCCAGCAACCAGGGGTCGGACGAGCAGTACTTC. Protein: CASNQGSDEQYF.

In this sample, this clonotype turned up a few times. This chain uses TRBV6-5 with TRBJ1-5; D unresolved. Trimming removed 11 bases at V and 6 bases at J, with 17 bases between. The CDR3 is made up of 13 amino acids. CDR1 is MNHEY and CDR2 is SVGAGI in the germline V gene. This chain's CDR3 is CAGRLGVSQPQHF. CDR3 nucleotide sequence: TGTGCCGGCCGGCTTGGGGTTAGTCAGCCCCAGCATTTT.

This chain joins TRBV18 and TRBJ2-1; 7 nucleotides align to TRBD2. CDR1 and CDR2 (germline): KGHSH, LQKENI. There are 17 residues in the CDR3. Germline trimming cut 0 bases from V and 0 bases from J; bases unmatched to any gene: 5. The CDR3: CASSPPREWSSYNEQFF. The DNA for the CDR3 is TGTGCCAGCTCACCACCGCGGGAGTGGAGCTCCTACAATGAGCAGTTCTTC. The whole variable domain, remainder taken from reference TRBV18 and TRBJ2-1, is NAGVMQNPRHLVRRRGQEARLRCSPMKGHSHVYWYRQLPEEGLKFMVYLQKENIIDESGMPKERFSAEFPKEGPSILRIQQVVRGDSAAYFCASSPPREWSSYNEQFFGPGTRLTVL.

V and J are TRBV12-3 or TRBV12-4 and TRBJ2-1; tentatively, D is TRBD2 (5 bases). With 2 bases removed from V and 7 bases from J, the gap between germline ends came to 12 bases. The CDR3 sequence is 14 residues long. CDR3 loop: CASSLSVGRNEQFF. The CDR3, as DNA: TGTGCCAGCAGTTTATCGGTGGGGAGAAATGAGCAGTTCTTC.

V and J are TRBV20-1 and TRBJ1-2, with a tentative D call TRBD1 (5 bases). The CDR3 loop spans 15 amino acids. Germline V lookup: CDR1 DFQATT, CDR2 SNEGSKA (reference sequence). The V end was cut by 6 bases, the J end by 4 bases, with 21 bases between. This chain's CDR3 is CSAQEGGARLYGYTF. The DNA for the CDR3 is TGCAGTGCACAGGAGGGAGGCGCTCGGCTCTATGGCTACACCTTC.

A few counts support this clonotype. The J gene is TRBJ1-2, the V gene TRBV3-1, with D tentatively TRBD1 (6 bases). Per the germline V gene, CDR1 is LGHDT and CDR2 is YNNKEL (reference sequence). V shed 1 base and J shed 4 bases, with 16 bases lying between them. The CDR3 has 16 residues. The CDR3 spells CASSQGASGGLYGYTF. DNA for the CDR3: TGTGCCAGCAGCCAAGGAGCTTCGGGGGGGCTCTATGGCTACACCTTC.

This clonotype was counted between two and nine times. This chain joins TRBV15 and TRBJ1-4; TRBD1 is a possible D gene (6 bases). The CDR3 runs 14 residues. CDR1 is LNHNV, CDR2 YYDKDF, per germline (reference sequence). V lost 8 bases and J 4 bases, leaving 14 bases between the germline ends. CDR3 sequence: CATYDRSLNEKLFF. In nucleotides, the CDR3 is TGTGCCACCTATGACAGGAGCCTTAATGAAAAACTGTTTTTT.

This clonotype was detected a few times. The gene calls are TRBV7-9 and TRBJ1-1, with D unclear. CDR1 and CDR2 (germline): SEHNR, FQNEAQ (reference sequence). Trimming pared 3 bases from V and 10 bases from J, leaving 18 bases between. The CDR3 totals 14 residues. The DNA of the CDR3 is TGTGCCAGCAGCTTGAGTGTGTACGAAATCAGAGCTTTCTTT. This encodes CASSLSVYEIRAFF.

This clonotype was counted only a few times. The chain links TRBV13 to TRBJ2-1, with 12 positions matching TRBD2. The CDR3 runs 17 residues. J gave up 8 bases and V 4 bases, and 12 bases lay outside the gene matches. Germline CDR1 reads PRHDT; CDR2 reads FYEKMQ (reference sequence). CDR3 bases: TGTGCCAGCAGCTCTCGGACTAGCGGGAAAAGGACGGATGAGCAGTTCTTC. It encodes CASSSRTSGKRTDEQFF. The complete variable domain, with remaining parts taken from reference TRBV13 and TRBJ2-1, reads AAGVIQSPRHLIKEKRETATLKCYPIPRHDTVYWYQQGPGQDPQFLISFYEKMQSDKGSIPDRFSAQQFSDYHSELNMSSLELGDSALYFCASSSRTSGKRTDEQFFGPGTRLTVL.

This chain connects TRBV9 to TRBJ1-5; 9 positions agree with TRBD1. This CDR3 is built from 16 residues. CDR1 and CDR2 (germline): SGDLS, YYNGEE. V dropped 4 bases and J dropped 5; count of bases not matched to a gene: 10. Here the CDR3 DNA reads TGTGCCAGCAGCAATACCGGGACAGGGATCCATCAGCCCCAGCATTTT. This encodes CASSNTGTGIHQPQHF.

This clonotype has a handful of counts. In DNA form, the CDR3 reads TGCGCCAGCGCGACAGGGATTTCGGCAGATACGCAGTATTTT. Translated, it gives CASATGISADTQYF. V usage is TRBV5-1 and J usage is TRBJ2-3; TRBD1 aligns across 7 bases. The V and J ends lost 7 bases and 4 bases, in that order; junction bases with no gene match: 9. The germline CDR1 and CDR2 sequences are SGHRS and YFSETQ. CDR3 length equals 14 residues.

The chain joins TRBV7-8 to TRBJ2-1; the D gene could be TRBD1 or TRBD2 (7 bases each). Germline V lookup: CDR1 SGHVS, CDR2 FQNEAQ. The CDR3 is 16 residues long. V shed 6 bases and J shed 5 bases, with 20 bases lying between them. The CDR3 region is CASSRSAGGENNEQFF. DNA for the CDR3: TGTGCCAGCAGTCGTTCGGCAGGGGGGGAAAACAATGAGCAGTTCTTC.